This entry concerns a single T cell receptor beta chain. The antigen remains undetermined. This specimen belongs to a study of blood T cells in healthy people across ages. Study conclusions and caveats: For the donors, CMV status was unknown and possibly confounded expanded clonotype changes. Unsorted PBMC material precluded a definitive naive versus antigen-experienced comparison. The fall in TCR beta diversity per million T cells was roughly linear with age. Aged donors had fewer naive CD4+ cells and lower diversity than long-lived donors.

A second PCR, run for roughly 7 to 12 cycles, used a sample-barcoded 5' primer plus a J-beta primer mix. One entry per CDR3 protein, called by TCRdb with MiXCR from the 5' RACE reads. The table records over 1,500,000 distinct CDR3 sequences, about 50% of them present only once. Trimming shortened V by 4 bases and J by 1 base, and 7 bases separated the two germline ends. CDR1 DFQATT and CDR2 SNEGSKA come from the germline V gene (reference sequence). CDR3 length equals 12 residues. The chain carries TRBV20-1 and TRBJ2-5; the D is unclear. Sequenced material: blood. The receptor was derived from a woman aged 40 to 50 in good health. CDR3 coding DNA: TGCAGTGCTAAAATATTCCAAGAGACCCAGTACTTC. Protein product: CSAKIFQETQYF.